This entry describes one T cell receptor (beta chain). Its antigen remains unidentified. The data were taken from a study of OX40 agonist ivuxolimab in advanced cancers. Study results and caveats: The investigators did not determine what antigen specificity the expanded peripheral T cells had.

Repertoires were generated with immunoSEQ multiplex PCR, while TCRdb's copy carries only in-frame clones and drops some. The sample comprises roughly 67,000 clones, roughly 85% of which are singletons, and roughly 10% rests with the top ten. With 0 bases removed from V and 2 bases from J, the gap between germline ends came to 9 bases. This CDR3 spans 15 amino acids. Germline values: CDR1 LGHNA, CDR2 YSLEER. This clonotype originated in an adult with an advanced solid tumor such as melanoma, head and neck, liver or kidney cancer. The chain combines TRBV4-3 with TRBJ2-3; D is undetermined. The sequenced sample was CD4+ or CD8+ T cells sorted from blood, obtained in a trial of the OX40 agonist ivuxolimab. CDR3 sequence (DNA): TGCGCCAGCAGCCAAGAGCCCACTAACACAGATACGCAGTATTTT. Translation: CASSQEPTNTDTQYF.